The 29 T cell receptor beta chains reported below all come from one sample, sequenced in a study of PD-1 blockade in classical Hodgkin lymphoma. Measured with immunoSEQ multiplex PCR; TCRdb has only the in-frame clones, and not every one. The sample holds 20,000 to 25,000 clones, more than 90% seen once. As to time point: newly diagnosed, previously untreated cHL patient sample. Researchers report purifying CD4+ T cells from thawed PBMCs by magnetic negative selection. The sequenced sample was CD4+ T cells from blood. The receptors were gathered from a human donor with classical Hodgkin lymphoma.

This chain links TRBV5-5 with TRBJ2-3; D remains ambiguous. Germline V gene data show CDR1 as SGHKS and CDR2 as YYEKEE (reference sequence). With 3 bases removed from V and 1 base from J, the gap between germline ends came to 6 bases. CDR3 length: 13 amino acids. In DNA, the CDR3 is TGTGCCAGCAGCTCTTGGGGCACAGATACGCAGTATTTT. Protein sequence: CASSSWGTDTQYF.

This clone has just one count. The CDR3 bases are TGTGCCAGCAGGGATGACAGGGGCCCTGAAGCTTTCTTT. Amino acids: CASRDDRGPEAFF. The genes are TRBV2 and TRBJ1-1, with 8 bases matching TRBD1. The V and J ends lost 6 bases and 6 bases, in that order; junction bases with no gene match: 6. Germline values: CDR1 SNHLY, CDR2 FYNNEI. CDR3 size: 13 residues. Complete variable domain (other parts from reference TRBV2 and TRBJ1-1): EPEVTQTPSHQVTQMGQEVILRCVPISNHLYFYWYRQILGQKVEFLVSFYNNEISEKSEIFDDQFSVERPDGSNFTLKIRSTKLEDSAMYFCASRDDRGPEAFFGQGTRLTVV.

V is TRBV6-5 and J is TRBJ2-7, with D uncertain. Germline CDR1 is MNHEY and CDR2 is SVGAGI. The CDR3 runs 12 residues. The V gene lost 5 bases and the J gene lost 2 bases, with 7 bases spanning the gap. CDR3 region: CASSRQPYEQYF. For the CDR3, the DNA is TGTGCCAGCAGTCGGCAGCCCTACGAGCAGTACTTC.

J is TRBJ1-2 and V is TRBV28, with 10 bases aligning to TRBD1. This CDR3 spans 15 amino acids. The junction had 12 bases not matched to a gene; V was cut back by 8 bases and J by 6 bases. The germline CDR1 and CDR2 sequences are MDHEN and SYDVKM. The CDR3 here is CASCYNGQGGNGYTF. CDR3 nucleotides: TGTGCCAGCTGTTATAATGGACAGGGGGGTAATGGCTACACCTTC.

The chain recombines TRBV5-1 with TRBJ1-6, with 8 bases lining up with TRBD1. Trimming cost V 3 bases and J 7 bases; bases outside gene matches: 6. CDR3 length: 15 residues. Germline V lookup: CDR1 SGHRS, CDR2 YFSETQ. CDR3 nucleotide sequence: TGCGCCAGCAGCTCGCGGACAGGGACAAATTCACCCCTCCACTTT. This sequence encodes CASSSRTGTNSPLHF.

The rearrangement uses TRBV29-1 and TRBJ2-5, with unresolved D. Trimming left V 4 bases short and J 0 bases short, with 3 bases between. Looked up from germline, CDR1 is SQVTM and CDR2 is ANQGSEA. The CDR3 runs 11 residues. This CDR3 reads CSVGDQETQYF. CDR3 nucleotides: TGCAGCGTTGGGGACCAAGAGACCCAGTACTTC. Full variable domain (missing parts from reference TRBV29-1 and TRBJ2-5): SAVISQKPSRDICQRGTSLTIQCQVDSQVTMMFWYRQQPGQSLTLIATANQGSEATYESGFVIDKFPISRPNLTFSTLTVSNMSPEDSSIYLCSVGDQETQYFGPGTRLLVL.

The V and J genes are TRBV10-3 and TRBJ1-4, with D possibly matching TRBD1 (5 bases). Trimming took off 2 bases at V and 9 bases at J, with 13 bases between the two ends. CDR3 size: 14 residues. CDR1 and CDR2 from the germline V gene are ENHRY and SYGVKD. This chain's CDR3 is CAISEGGTFKKLFF. DNA for the CDR3: TGTGCCATCAGTGAGGGTGGGACCTTCAAAAAACTGTTTTTT.

DNA of the CDR3: TGTGCCAGCAGTGTGGGTACGGATACGCAGTATTTT. Its translation is CASSVGTDTQYF. The V gene is TRBV2, the J gene TRBJ2-3; D is undetermined. V was pared by 4 bases and J by 6 bases, with 8 bases between. Germline V CDR1 and CDR2: SNHLY, FYNNEI. This CDR3 is built from 12 residues.

The chain combines TRBV5-5 with TRBJ2-5; maybe TRBD1 (5 bases). Trimming pared 5 bases from V and 3 bases from J, leaving 8 bases between. The germline gives CDR1 SGHKS, CDR2 YYEKEE (reference sequence). The CDR3 extends over 12 amino acids. The CDR3 DNA reads as TGTGCCAGCAGTCAAGGGGAAGAGACCCAGTACTTC. This codes for CASSQGEETQYF.

The chain uses TRBV5-1 and TRBJ2-2, with D possibly being TRBD2 (6 bases). This CDR3 is built from 17 residues. The V and J ends lost 5 bases and 2 bases respectively, with 19 bases between them. The germline gives CDR1 SGHRS, CDR2 YFSETQ. Here the CDR3 reads CASSQGKGLSNTGELFF. For the CDR3, the DNA is TGCGCCAGCAGTCAAGGGAAGGGACTTTCAAACACCGGGGAGCTGTTTTTT.

The chain recombines TRBV30 with TRBJ2-3, with TRBD2 matching over 16 bases. The CDR3 is 20 amino acids. V was pared by 0 bases and J by 6 bases, with 15 bases of the junction left unmatched. Germline CDR1 is GTSNPN and CDR2 is SVGIG (reference sequence). The CDR3 bases are TGTGCCTGGAGTGTAACGGGACTAGCGGGAGGGCCCCAGTGGTGGGATACGCAGTATTTT. Its translation: CAWSVTGLAGGPQWWDTQYF.

V usage is TRBV6-1 and J usage is TRBJ2-7, with D perhaps TRBD2 (5 bases). There are 13 residues in the CDR3. V gave up 5 bases and J gave up 2 bases, with 10 bases separating them. CDR1 and CDR2 from the germline V gene are MNHNS and SASEGT. CDR3 region: CASSTLGTYEQYF. DNA of the CDR3: TGTGCCAGCAGTACCCTCGGGACCTACGAGCAGTACTTC.

The rearrangement uses TRBV19 and TRBJ1-3, with D uncertain. V was clipped by 8 bases and J by 0 bases, with 8 bases between them. The length of the CDR3 is 13 residues. Germline assignment: CDR1 LNHDA and CDR2 SQIVND (reference sequence). This CDR3 is CASVRSSGNTIYF. CDR3 DNA: TGTGCCAGTGTCAGAAGCTCTGGAAACACCATATATTTT.

V is TRBV6-1 and J is TRBJ2-5, with a possible D match to TRBD2 (6 bases). Germline-derived CDR1 and CDR2 are MNHNS and SASEGT. The length of the CDR3 is 14 residues. Trimming took off 6 bases at V and 5 bases at J, with 16 bases between the two ends. CDR3 sequence reads: CASRAPGGVETQYF. CDR3 in DNA: TGTGCCAGCAGGGCCCCCGGAGGGGTGGAGACCCAGTACTTC.

This rearrangement joins TRBV19 to TRBJ2-6; TRBD2 is a possible D gene (7 bases). The CDR3 runs 18 residues. Germline V gives CDR1 LNHDA, CDR2 SQIVND (reference sequence). The germline V and J ends were trimmed by 7 bases and 0 bases, with 19 bases remaining between them. The CDR3: CASTIRGGSLSGANVLTF. The CDR3 nucleotides read TGTGCCAGTACCATCAGGGGAGGGTCGCTCTCTGGGGCCAACGTCCTGACTTTC.

The gene calls are TRBV9 and TRBJ1-2; the D gene is possibly TRBD1 (6 bases). Trimming removed 3 bases from V and 3 bases from J, with 39 bases in between. CDR1 and CDR2 from the germline V gene are SGDLS and YYNGEE. CDR3 length: 23 residues. The CDR3 is CASSGLPRRSISGREWTDYGYTF. The CDR3 DNA reads TGTGCCAGCAGCGGACTGCCCCGTAGGTCTATCTCGGGTCGGGAATGGACAGACTATGGCTACACCTTC.

The chain links TRBV19 to TRBJ1-5; D possibly corresponds to TRBD1 (5 bases). Germline-derived CDR1 and CDR2 are LNHDA and SQIVND (reference sequence). This CDR3 spans 16 amino acids. V shed 4 bases and J shed 2 bases, with 15 bases lying between them. The CDR3 DNA reads TGTGCCAGTAGTACACTCCAGGGTAAAGGCAATCAGCCCCAGCATTTT. Translating it yields CASSTLQGKGNQPQHF.

A single count supports this clone. The genes are TRBV6-5 and TRBJ1-2, with no clear D. The CDR3 length is 14 residues. Trimming removed 2 bases from V and 8 bases from J, with 15 bases in between. CDR1 is MNHEY and CDR2 is SVGAGI in the germline V gene. This CDR3 reads CASSYEGHVGGYTF. The CDR3 DNA follows: TGTGCCAGCAGTTACGAGGGCCACGTAGGCGGCTACACCTTC.

The chain carries TRBV7-2 and TRBJ1-2; D unresolved. V was trimmed by 3 bases and J by 2 bases, leaving 10 bases between them. The germline V gene encodes CDR1 SGHTA and CDR2 FQGNSA. This CDR3 is 14 amino acids long. The CDR3 sequence: CASSFGPTNYGYTF. CDR3 DNA: TGTGCCAGCAGCTTTGGGCCAACCAACTATGGCTACACCTTC.

This chain uses TRBV19 with TRBJ1-6, with D uncertain. V was cut by 5 bases and J by 9 bases, with 8 bases left in between. The CDR3 runs to 12 residues. In germline, CDR1 is LNHDA, CDR2 SQIVND (reference sequence). The CDR3 region is CASSFRGSPLHF. CDR3 coding DNA: TGTGCCAGTAGTTTCCGCGGTTCACCCCTCCACTTT.

The chain uses TRBV18 and TRBJ2-7; D may be TRBD1 or TRBD2 (5 bases each). Germline-derived CDR1 and CDR2 are KGHSH and LQKENI. With 2 bases removed from V and 3 bases from J, the gap between germline ends came to 11 bases. The CDR3 loop spans 14 amino acids. The CDR3 loop reads CASSPSGQGYEQYF. The CDR3 DNA is TGTGCCAGCTCACCATCGGGGCAGGGCTACGAGCAGTACTTC.

The gene calls are TRBV14 and TRBJ2-7, with a possible D match to TRBD1 (6 bases). Trimming took off 4 bases at V and 2 bases at J, with 12 bases between the two ends. Germline V gene data show CDR1 as SGHDN and CDR2 as FVKESK. The CDR3 loop spans 14 amino acids. Here the CDR3 DNA reads TGTGCCAGCAGCCCTCACACAGGGACCTACGAGCAGTACTTC. Amino acids: CASSPHTGTYEQYF.

J is TRBJ1-1 and V is TRBV5-8, with D possibly matching TRBD1 (5 bases). CDR1 is SGHTS, CDR2 YDEGEE, per germline. Trimming shortened V by 4 bases and J by 7 bases, and 23 bases separated the two germline ends. The CDR3 contains 16 residues. Here the CDR3 DNA reads TGTGCCAGCAGCCTAGAACAGGATCTTGGTTTTAATGAAGCTTTCTTT. It encodes CASSLEQDLGFNEAFF.

The V call is TRBV30, the J call TRBJ2-3; unclear D gene. This CDR3 region has 15 residues. The V end lost 0 bases, the J end lost 1 base, and 11 bases lay between the germline ends. Per the germline V gene, CDR1 is GTSNPN and CDR2 is SVGIG (reference sequence). The CDR3 DNA reads as TGTGCCTGGAGTGTACTCGGTGGTGGCACAGATACGCAGTATTTT. This translates into CAWSVLGGGTDTQYF.

This chain joins TRBV11-2 and TRBJ2-7, with TRBD1 matching 10 bases. The V gene's germline CDR1 is SGHAT and CDR2 FQNNGV. CDR3 size: 15 residues. Germline trimming cut 6 bases from V and 6 bases from J; bases unmatched to any gene: 11. This CDR3 reads CASRPSGQGVFEQYF. The CDR3 DNA is TGTGCCAGCAGACCCTCCGGACAGGGGGTTTTCGAGCAGTACTTC.

J is TRBJ2-5 and V is TRBV7-2; D call uncertain. V was clipped by 3 bases and J by 11 bases, with 10 bases between them. The germline V gene has CDR1 SGHTA and CDR2 FQGNSA. This CDR3 is built from 11 residues. The CDR3 sequence is CASSFLFEQYF. The CDR3 nucleotides are TGTGCCAGCAGCTTTCTCTTTGAGCAGTACTTC.

The rearrangement uses TRBV30 and TRBJ2-5; the match to TRBD1 covers 9 bases. The trim removed 5 bases at V and 2 bases at J, leaving 12 bases unmatched. The CDR3 runs 16 residues. CDR1 GTSNPN and CDR2 SVGIG come from the germline V gene (reference sequence). This CDR3 is CAWGELDRGWQETQYF. The DNA of the CDR3 is TGTGCCTGGGGGGAGTTGGACAGGGGATGGCAAGAGACCCAGTACTTC.

The chain joins TRBV27 to TRBJ1-3, with D possibly matching TRBD1 (5 bases). CDR1 and CDR2 (germline): MNHEY, SMNVEV (reference sequence). This CDR3 is 15 amino acids long. V was pared by 2 bases and J by 3 bases, with 11 bases between. In DNA, the CDR3 is TGTGCCAGCAGTTTACAGGGTAACTTTGGAAACACCATATATTTT. Translation: CASSLQGNFGNTIYF.

The V and J genes are TRBV19 and TRBJ1-6, with D unclear. Germline CDR1 and CDR2: LNHDA and SQIVND (reference sequence). The CDR3 is 14 residues long. V was clipped by 6 bases and J by 8 bases, with 14 bases between them. The CDR3 protein is CASRKQRADSPLHF. The CDR3 DNA reads as TGTGCCAGTAGAAAACAGCGTGCGGATTCACCCCTCCACTTT.